This T cell receptor beta chain was captured by sequencing in a study of cytomegalovirus exposure and HLA in healthy donors. For the study at large: Findings of an earlier analysis included around 120 million unique TCR beta sequences from 180 million or so T cells. Findings of the study overall: One cluster of highly shared sequence variants probably arose as a sequencing artifact. In a later analysis, HLA-C alleles had the fewest associated TCRs, DRB1 alleles the most.

Germline CDR1 is MGHRA and CDR2 is YSYEKL. After removal of 1 base from V and 4 bases from J, the junction contained 8 bases not matched to a gene. The CDR3 has 16 residues. PCR employed 60 Vbeta and 13 Jbeta primers. Original processing methods: Tens of millions of unique TCR beta chains, about 11 million of them shared, were counted by a later analysis. Method: immunoSEQ multiplex PCR; TCRdb's copy keeps in-frame clones and lacks some. That table is the source of V, J and clone size, and D and trimming were worked out from the DNA. The table includes around 140,000 clones, 75% detected once. Concerning this clone itself: Its antigen is not known.

Sequencing was carried out using PBMCs. The chain links TRBV4-1 to TRBJ1-2, with 8 positions matching TRBD1. The TCR comes from a man younger than 45 in good health and CMV-seronegative. The CDR3 protein is CASSQVSGQALYGYTF. The DNA for the CDR3 is TGCGCCAGCAGCCAAGTATCGGGACAGGCCCTCTATGGCTACACCTTC.